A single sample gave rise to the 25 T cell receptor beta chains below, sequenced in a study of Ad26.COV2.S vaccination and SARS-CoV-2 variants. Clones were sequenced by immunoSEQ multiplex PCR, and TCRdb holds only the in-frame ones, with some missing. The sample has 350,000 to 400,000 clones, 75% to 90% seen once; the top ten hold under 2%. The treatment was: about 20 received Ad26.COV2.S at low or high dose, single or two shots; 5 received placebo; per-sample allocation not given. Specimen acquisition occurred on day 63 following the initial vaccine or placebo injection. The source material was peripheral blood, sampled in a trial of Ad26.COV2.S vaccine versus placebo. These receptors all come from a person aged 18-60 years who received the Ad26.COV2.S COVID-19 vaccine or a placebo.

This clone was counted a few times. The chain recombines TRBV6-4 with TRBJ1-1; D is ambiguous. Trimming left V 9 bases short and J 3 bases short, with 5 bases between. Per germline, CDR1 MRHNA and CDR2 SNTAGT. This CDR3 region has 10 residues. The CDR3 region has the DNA TGTGCCAGGCTAGACACTGAAGCTTTCTTT. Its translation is CARLDTEAFF.

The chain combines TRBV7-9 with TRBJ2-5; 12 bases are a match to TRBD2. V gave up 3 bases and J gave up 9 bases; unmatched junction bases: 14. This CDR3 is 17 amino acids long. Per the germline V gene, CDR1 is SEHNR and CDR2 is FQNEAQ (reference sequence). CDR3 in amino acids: CASSFHPSGRGQGAQYF. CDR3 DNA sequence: TGTGCCAGCAGCTTCCACCCTAGCGGGAGGGGTCAAGGGGCCCAGTACTTC.

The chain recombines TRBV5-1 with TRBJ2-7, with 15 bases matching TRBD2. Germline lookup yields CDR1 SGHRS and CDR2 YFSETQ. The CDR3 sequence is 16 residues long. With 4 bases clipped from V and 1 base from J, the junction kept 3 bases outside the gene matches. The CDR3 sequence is CASSRTSGRGSYEQYF. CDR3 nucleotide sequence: TGCGCCAGCAGCCGGACTAGCGGGAGGGGATCCTACGAGCAGTACTTC.

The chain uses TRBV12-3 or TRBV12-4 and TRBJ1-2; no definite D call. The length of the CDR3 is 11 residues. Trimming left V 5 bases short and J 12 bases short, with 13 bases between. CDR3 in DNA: TGTGCCAGCAGTGCGGGCAGCCTGGACACCTTC. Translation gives CASSAGSLDTF.

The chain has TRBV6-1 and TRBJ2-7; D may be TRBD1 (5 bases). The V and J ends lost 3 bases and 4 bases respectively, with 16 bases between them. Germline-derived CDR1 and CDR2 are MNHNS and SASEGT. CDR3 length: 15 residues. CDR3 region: CASSEYGLGPYEQYF. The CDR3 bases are TGTGCCAGCAGTGAGTACGGATTGGGGCCTTACGAGCAGTACTTC.

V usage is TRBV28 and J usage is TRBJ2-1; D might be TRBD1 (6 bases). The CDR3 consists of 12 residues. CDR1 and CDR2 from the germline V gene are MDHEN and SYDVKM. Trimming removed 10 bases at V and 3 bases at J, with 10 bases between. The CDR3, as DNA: TGTGCCACAGGGACATTCTACAATGAGCAGTTCTTC. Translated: CATGTFYNEQFF.

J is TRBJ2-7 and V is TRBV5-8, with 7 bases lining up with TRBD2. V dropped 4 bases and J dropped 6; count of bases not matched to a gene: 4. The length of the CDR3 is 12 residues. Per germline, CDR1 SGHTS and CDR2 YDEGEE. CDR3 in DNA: TGTGCCAGCAGCCCGGGGAGGGGCGAGCAGTACTTC. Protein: CASSPGRGEQYF.

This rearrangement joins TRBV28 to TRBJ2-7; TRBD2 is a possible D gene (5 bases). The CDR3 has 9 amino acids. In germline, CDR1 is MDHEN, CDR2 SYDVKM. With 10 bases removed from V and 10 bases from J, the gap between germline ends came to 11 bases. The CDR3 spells CATGIPQYF. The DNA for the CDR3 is TGTGCCACCGGGATTCCTCAGTACTTC.

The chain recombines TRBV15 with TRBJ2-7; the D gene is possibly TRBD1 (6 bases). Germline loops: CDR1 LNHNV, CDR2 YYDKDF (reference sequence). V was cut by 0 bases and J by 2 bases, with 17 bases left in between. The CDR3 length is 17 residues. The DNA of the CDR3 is TGTGCCACCAGCAGAGATCTTCTTCCAGGGGCGGCCTACGAGCAGTACTTC. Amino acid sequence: CATSRDLLPGAAYEQYF.

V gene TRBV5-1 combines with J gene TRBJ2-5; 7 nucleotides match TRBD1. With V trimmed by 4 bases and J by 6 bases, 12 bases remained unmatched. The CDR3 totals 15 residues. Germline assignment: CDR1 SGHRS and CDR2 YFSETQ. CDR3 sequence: CASSPGQQGRQTQYF. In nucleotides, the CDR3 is TGCGCCAGCAGCCCCGGGCAACAGGGGAGACAGACCCAGTACTTC.

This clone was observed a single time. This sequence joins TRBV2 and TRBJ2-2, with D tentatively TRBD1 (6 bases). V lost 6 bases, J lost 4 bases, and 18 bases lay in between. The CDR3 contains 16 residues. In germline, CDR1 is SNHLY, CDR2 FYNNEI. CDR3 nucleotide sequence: TGTGCCAGCAGCCCACAGGGTCGGACGGGCACCGGGGAGCTGTTTTTT. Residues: CASSPQGRTGTGELFF.

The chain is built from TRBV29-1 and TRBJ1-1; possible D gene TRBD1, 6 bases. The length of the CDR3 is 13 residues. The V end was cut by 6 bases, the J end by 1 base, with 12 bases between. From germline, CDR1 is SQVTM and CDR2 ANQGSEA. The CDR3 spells CSVANRANTEAFF. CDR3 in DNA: TGCAGCGTCGCAAACAGGGCGAACACTGAAGCTTTCTTT.

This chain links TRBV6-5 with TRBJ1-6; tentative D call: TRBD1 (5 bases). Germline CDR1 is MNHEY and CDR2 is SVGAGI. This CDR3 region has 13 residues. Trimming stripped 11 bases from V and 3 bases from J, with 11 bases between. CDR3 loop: CASGARYNSPLHF. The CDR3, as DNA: TGTGCCTCCGGGGCCCGCTATAATTCACCCCTCCACTTT.

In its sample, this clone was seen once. CDR3 amino acids: CATSDSGELAKNIQYF. The CDR3 nucleotides are TGTGCCACCAGTGACTCAGGGGAGTTGGCCAAAAACATTCAGTACTTC. This chain connects TRBV24-1 to TRBJ2-4, with a tentative D call TRBD1 (6 bases). The CDR3 is 16 amino acids. V lost 4 bases and J lost 1, with 13 bases in between. Germline values: CDR1 KGHDR, CDR2 SFDVKD.

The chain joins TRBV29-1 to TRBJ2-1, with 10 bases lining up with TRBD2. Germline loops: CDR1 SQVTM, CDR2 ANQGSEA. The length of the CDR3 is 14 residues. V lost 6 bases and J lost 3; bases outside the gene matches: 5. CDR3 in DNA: TGCAGCGTCGGTACTAGCGGGGTCTACAATGAGCAGTTCTTC. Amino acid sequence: CSVGTSGVYNEQFF.

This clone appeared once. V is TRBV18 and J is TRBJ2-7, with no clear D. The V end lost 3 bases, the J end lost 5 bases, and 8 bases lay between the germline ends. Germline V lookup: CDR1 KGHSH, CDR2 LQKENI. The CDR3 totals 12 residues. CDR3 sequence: CASSPGFHEQYF. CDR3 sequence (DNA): TGTGCCAGCTCACCCGGGTTCCACGAGCAGTACTTC.

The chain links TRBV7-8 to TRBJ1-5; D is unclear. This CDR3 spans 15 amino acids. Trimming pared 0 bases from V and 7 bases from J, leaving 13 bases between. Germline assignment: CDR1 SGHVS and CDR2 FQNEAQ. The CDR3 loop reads CASSLAEQVRQPQHF. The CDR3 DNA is TGTGCCAGCAGCTTAGCCGAGCAGGTCAGGCAGCCCCAGCATTTT. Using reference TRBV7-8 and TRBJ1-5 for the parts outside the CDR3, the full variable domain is GAGVSQSPRYKVAKRGQDVALRCDPISGHVSLFWYQQALGQGPEFLTYFQNEAQLDKSGLPSDRFFAERPEGSVSTLKIQRTQQEDSAVYLCASSLAEQVRQPQHFGDGTRLSIL.

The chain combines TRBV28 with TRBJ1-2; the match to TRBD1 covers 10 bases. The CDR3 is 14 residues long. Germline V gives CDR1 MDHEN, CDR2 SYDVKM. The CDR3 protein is CASSRGQGSHGYTF. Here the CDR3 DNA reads TGTGCTTCCTCCAGGGGACAGGGGTCTCATGGCTACACCTTC.

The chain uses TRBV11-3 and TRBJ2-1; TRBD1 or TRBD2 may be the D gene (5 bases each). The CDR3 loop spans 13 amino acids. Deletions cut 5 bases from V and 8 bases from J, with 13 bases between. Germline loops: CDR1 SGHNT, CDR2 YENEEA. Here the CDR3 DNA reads TGTGCCAGCAGCCCCCGGGACGGCTATGAGCAGTTCTTC. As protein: CASSPRDGYEQFF.

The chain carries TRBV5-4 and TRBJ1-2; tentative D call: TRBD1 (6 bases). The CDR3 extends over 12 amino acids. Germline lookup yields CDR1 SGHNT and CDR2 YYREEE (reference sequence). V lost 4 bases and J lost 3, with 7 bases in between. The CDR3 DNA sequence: TGTGCCAGCAGCCCAGGGGACTATGGCTACACCTTC. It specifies CASSPGDYGYTF. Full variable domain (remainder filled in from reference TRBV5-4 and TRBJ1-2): ETGVTQSPTHLIKTRGQQVTLRCSSQSGHNTVSWYQQALGQGPQFIFQYYREEENGRGNFPPRFSGLQFPNYSSELNVNALELDDSALYLCASSPGDYGYTFGSGTRLTVV.

CDR3: CASSQSRTSGAGDEQFF. The CDR3, as DNA: TGCGCCAGCAGCCAATCTCGGACTAGCGGGGCTGGCGATGAGCAGTTCTTC. The chain combines TRBV4-1 with TRBJ2-1; 12 nucleotides match TRBD2. Germline V gives CDR1 MGHRA, CDR2 YSYEKL. The CDR3 has 17 amino acids. The trim removed 2 bases at V and 8 bases at J, leaving 10 bases unmatched.

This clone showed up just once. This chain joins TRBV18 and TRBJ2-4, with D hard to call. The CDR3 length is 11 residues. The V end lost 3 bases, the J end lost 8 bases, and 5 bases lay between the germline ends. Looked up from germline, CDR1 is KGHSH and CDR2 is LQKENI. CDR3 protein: CASSPADIQYF. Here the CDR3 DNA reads TGTGCCAGCTCACCGGCGGACATTCAGTACTTC.

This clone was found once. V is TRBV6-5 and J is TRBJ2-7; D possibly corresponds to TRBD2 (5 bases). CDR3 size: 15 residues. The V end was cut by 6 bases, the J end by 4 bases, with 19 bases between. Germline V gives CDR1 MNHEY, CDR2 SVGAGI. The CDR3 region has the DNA TGTGCCAGCAGCACTCCAGGTGGGAGCAGGTACGAGCAGTACTTC. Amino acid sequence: CASSTPGGSRYEQYF.

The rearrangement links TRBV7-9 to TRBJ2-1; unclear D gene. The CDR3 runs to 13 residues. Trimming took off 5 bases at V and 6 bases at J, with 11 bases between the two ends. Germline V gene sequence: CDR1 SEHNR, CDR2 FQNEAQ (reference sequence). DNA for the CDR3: TGTGCCAGCAGCCACCCCTTGTCCAATGAGCAGTTCTTC. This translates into CASSHPLSNEQFF. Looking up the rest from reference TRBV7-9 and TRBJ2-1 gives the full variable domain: DTGVSQNPRHKITKRGQNVTFRCDPISEHNRLYWYRQTLGQGPEFLTYFQNEAQLEKSRLLSDRFSAERPKGSFSTLEIQRTEQGDSAMYLCASSHPLSNEQFFGPGTRLTVL.

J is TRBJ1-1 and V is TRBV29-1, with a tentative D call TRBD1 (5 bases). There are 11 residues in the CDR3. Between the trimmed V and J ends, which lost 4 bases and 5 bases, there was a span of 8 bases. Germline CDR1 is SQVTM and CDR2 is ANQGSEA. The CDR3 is CSVGGATEAFF. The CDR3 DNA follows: TGCAGCGTTGGAGGGGCGACTGAAGCTTTCTTT.